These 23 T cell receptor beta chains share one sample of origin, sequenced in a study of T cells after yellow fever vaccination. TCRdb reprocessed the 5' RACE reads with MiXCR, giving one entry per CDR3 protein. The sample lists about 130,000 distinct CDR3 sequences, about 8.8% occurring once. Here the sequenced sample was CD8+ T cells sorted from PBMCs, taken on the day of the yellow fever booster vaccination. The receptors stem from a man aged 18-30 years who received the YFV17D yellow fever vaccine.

The CDR3 DNA follows: TGTGCCAGCACCCCCGGGACAGTACTCAATGAGCAGTTCTTC. It is translated as CASTPGTVLNEQFF. V and J are TRBV9 and TRBJ2-1; 7 nucleotides line up with TRBD1. The germline V gene encodes CDR1 SGDLS and CDR2 YYNGEE. The ends lost 6 bases at V and 6 bases at J; junction bases unmatched: 9. CDR3 length: 14 residues. The variable domain in full, with the rest retrieved from reference TRBV9 and TRBJ2-1, is DSGVTQTPKHLITATGQRVTLRCSPRSGDLSVYWYQQSLDQGLQFLIQYYNGEERAKGNILERFSAQQFPDLHSELNLSSLELGDSALYFCASTPGTVLNEQFFGPGTRLTVL.

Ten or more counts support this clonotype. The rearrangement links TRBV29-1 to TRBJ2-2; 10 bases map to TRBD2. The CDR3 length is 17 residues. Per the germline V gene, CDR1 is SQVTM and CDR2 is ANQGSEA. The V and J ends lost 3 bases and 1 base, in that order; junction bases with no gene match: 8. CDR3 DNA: TGCAGCGTTGATGGGCTAGCGGGGGTCGGGAACACCGGGGAGCTGTTTTTT. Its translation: CSVDGLAGVGNTGELFF.

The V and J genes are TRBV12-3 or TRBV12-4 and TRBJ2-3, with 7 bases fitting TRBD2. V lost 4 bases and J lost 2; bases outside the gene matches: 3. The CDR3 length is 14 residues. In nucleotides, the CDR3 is TGTGCCAGCAGTTGGGGGAGGGCCACAGATACGCAGTATTTT. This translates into CASSWGRATDTQYF.

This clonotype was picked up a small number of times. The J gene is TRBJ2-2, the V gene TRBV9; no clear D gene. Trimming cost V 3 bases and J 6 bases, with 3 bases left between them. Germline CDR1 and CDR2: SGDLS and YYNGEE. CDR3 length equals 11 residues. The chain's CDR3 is CASSGPGELFF. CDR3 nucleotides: TGTGCCAGCAGCGGTCCCGGGGAGCTGTTTTTT.

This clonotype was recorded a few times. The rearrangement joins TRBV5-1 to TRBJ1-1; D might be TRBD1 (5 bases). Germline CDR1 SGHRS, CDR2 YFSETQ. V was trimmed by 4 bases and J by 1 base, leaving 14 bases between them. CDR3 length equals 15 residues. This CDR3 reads CASSLTGTSNTEAFF. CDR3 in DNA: TGCGCCAGCAGCCTGACCGGGACGTCGAACACTGAAGCTTTCTTT.

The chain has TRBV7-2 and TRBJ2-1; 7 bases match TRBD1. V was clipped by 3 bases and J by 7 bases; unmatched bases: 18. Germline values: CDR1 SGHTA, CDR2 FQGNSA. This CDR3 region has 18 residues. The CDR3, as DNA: TGTGCCAGCAGCTTGGCCTTGACAGGGCGCGCTTTGGCTAATGAGCAGTTCTTC. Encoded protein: CASSLALTGRALANEQFF.

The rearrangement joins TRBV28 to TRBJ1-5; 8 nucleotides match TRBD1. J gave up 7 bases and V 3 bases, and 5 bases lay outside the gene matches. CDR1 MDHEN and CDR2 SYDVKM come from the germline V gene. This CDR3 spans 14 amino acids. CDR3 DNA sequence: TGTGCCAGCAGTTTGGGGACAGGCTGGCAGCCCCAGCATTTT. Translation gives CASSLGTGWQPQHF.

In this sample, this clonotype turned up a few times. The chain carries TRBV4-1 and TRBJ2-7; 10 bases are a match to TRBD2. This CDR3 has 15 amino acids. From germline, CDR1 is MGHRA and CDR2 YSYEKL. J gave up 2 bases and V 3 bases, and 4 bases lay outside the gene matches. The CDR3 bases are TGCGCCAGCAGCCATGATAGCGGGGGGCCCTACGAGCAGTACTTC. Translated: CASSHDSGGPYEQYF.

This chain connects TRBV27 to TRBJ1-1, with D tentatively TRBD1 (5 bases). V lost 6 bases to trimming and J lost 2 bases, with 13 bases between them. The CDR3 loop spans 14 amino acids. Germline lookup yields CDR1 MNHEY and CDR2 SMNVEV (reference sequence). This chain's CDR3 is CASRLGTPNTEAFF. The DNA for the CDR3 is TGTGCCAGCAGACTCGGGACCCCTAACACTGAAGCTTTCTTT.

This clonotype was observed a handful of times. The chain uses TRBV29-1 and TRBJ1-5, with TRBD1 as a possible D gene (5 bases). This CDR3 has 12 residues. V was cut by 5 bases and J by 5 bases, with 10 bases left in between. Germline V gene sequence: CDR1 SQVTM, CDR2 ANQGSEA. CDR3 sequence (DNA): TGCAGCGTTTCTGAGGGGTATCAGCCCCAGCATTTT. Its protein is CSVSEGYQPQHF.

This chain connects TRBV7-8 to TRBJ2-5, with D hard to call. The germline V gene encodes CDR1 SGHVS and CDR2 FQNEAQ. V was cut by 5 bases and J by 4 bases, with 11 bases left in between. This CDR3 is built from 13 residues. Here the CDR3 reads CASSPWFGETQYF. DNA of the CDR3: TGTGCCAGCAGCCCCTGGTTTGGAGAGACCCAGTACTTC.

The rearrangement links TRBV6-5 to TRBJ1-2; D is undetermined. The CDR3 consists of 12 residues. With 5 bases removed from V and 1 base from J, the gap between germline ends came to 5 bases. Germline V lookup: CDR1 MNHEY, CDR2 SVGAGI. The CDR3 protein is CASSRNNYGYTF. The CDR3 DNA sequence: TGTGCCAGCAGTCGAAATAACTATGGCTACACCTTC.

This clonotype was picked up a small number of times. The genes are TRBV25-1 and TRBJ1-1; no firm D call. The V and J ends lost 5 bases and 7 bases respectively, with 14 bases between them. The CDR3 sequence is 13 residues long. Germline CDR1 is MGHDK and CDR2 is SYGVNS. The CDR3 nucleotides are TGTGCCAGCAGTCCAACGAAGGGATTTGAAGCTTTCTTT. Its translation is CASSPTKGFEAFF. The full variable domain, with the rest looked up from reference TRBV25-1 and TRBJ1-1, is EADIYQTPRYLVIGTGKKITLECSQTMGHDKMYWYQQDPGMELHLIHYSYGVNSTEKGDLSSESTVSRIRTEHFPLTLESARPSHTSQYLCASSPTKGFEAFFGQGTRLTVV.

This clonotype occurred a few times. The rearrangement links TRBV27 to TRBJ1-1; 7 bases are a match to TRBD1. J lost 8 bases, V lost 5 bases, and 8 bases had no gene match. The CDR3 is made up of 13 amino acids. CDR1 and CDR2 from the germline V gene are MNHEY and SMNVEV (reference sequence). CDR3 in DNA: TGTGCCAGCAGTCAGGGGGGGGCCCTGGAAGCTTTCTTT. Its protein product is CASSQGGALEAFF.

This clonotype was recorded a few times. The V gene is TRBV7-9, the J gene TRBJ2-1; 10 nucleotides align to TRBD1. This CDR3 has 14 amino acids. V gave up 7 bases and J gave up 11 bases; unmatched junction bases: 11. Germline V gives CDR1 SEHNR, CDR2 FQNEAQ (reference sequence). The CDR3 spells CASTSQWDRGQQFF. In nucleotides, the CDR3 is TGTGCCAGCACCTCGCAATGGGACAGGGGCCAGCAGTTCTTC.

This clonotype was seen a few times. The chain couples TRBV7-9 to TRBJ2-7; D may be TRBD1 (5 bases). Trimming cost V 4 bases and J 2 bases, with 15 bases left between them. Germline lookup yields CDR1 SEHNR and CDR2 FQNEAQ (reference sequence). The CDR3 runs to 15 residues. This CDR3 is CASSSALLTAYEQYF. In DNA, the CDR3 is TGTGCCAGCAGCTCCGCCCTCCTGACAGCCTACGAGCAGTACTTC. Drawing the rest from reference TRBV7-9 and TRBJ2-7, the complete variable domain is DTGVSQNPRHKITKRGQNVTFRCDPISEHNRLYWYRQTLGQGPEFLTYFQNEAQLEKSRLLSDRFSAERPKGSFSTLEIQRTEQGDSAMYLCASSSALLTAYEQYFGPGTRLTVT.

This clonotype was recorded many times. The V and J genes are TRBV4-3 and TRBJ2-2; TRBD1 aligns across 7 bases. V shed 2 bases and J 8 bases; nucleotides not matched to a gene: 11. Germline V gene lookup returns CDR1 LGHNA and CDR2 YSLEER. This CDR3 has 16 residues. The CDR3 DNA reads TGCGCCAGCAGCCAAACCCGGGACAGACCTTGGGGGGAGCTGTTTTTT. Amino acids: CASSQTRDRPWGELFF.

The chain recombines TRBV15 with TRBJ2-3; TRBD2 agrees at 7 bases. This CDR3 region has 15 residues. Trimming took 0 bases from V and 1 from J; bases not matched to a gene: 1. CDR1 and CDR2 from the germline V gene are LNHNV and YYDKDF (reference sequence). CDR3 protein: CATSRDRGGTDTQYF. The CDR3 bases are TGTGCCACCAGCAGAGATCGGGGGGGCACAGATACGCAGTATTTT.

CDR3 DNA: TGCGCCAGCAGCCAAGATTACGGCAGGGGACTGACCGTGAACACTGAAGCTTTCTTT. It yields the protein CASSQDYGRGLTVNTEAFF. The chain links TRBV4-1 to TRBJ1-1, with D perhaps matching TRBD1 (6 bases). Trimming took 0 bases from V and 0 from J, leaving 20 bases between them. Germline assignment: CDR1 MGHRA and CDR2 YSYEKL. The CDR3 length is 19 residues.

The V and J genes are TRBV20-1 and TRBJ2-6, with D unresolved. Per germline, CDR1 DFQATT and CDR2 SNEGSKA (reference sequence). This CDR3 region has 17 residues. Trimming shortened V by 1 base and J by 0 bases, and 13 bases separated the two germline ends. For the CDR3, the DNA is TGCAGTGCTAGAGGTTATTCGGCGGCCTCTGGGGCCAACGTCCTGACTTTC. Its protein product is CSARGYSAASGANVLTF.

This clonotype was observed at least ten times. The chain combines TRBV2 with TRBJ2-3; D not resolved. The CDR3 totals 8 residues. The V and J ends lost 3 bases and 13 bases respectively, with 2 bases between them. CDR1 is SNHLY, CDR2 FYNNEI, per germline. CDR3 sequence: CASSEEYF. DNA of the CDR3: TGTGCCAGCAGTGAGGAGTATTTT.

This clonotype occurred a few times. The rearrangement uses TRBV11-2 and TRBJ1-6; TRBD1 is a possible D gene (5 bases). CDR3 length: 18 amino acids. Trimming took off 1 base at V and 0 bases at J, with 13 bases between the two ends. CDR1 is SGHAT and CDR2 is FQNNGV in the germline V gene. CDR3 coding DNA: TGTGCCAGCAGCTTAGCTCTACAGGTGAACTCCTATAATTCACCCCTCCACTTT. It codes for CASSLALQVNSYNSPLHF.

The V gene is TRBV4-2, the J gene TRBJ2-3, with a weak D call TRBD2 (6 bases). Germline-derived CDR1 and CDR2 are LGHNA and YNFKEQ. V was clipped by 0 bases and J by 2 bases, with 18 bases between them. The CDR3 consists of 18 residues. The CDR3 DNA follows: TGTGCCAGCAGCCAAGATAACTACGCGGGGCCAACCACAGATACGCAGTATTTT. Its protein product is CASSQDNYAGPTTDTQYF.